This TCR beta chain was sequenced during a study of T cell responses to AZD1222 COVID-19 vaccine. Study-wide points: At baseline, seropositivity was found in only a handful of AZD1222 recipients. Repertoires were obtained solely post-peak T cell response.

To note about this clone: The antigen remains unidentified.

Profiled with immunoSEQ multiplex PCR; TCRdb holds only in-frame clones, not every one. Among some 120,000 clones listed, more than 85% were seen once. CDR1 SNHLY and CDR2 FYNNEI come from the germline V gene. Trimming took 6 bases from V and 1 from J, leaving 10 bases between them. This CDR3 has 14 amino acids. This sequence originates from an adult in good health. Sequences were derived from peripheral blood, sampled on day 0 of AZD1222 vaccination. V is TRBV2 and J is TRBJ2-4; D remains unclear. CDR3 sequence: CASSPGVAKNIQYF. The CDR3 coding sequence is TGTGCCAGCAGCCCCGGCGTGGCCAAAAACATTCAGTACTTC.